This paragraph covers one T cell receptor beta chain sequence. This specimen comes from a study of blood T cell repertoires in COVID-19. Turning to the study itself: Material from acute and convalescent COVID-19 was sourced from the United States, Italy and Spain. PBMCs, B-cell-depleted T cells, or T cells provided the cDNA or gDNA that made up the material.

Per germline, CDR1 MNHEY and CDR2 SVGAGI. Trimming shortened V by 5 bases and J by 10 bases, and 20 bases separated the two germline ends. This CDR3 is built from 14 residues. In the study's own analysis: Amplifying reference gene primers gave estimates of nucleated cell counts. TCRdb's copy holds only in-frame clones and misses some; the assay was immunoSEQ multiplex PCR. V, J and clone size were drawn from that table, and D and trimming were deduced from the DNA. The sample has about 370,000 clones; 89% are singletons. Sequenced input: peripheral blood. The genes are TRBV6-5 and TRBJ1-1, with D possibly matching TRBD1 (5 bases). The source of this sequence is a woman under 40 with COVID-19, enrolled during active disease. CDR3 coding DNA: TGTGCCAGCAGTAAGTACTCCAGGGAACTTGTAGCTTTCTTT. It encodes CASSKYSRELVAFF.